This T cell receptor beta chain derives from a study of blood T cell repertoires in COVID-19. Looked up from germline, CDR1 is LGHNA and CDR2 is YSLEER. Losses at the gene ends were 1 base for V and 0 bases for J; bases not matched to a gene: 8. There are 20 residues in the CDR3. Clones were read by immunoSEQ multiplex PCR, and TCRdb kept only the in-frame ones, dropping some. The sample has about 440,000 clones; 70% to 90% are singletons. The specimen was PBMCs or T cells enriched from blood (not recorded which). The V and J genes are TRBV4-3 and TRBJ2-1, with 14 bases lining up with TRBD2. The origin of this receptor is a woman aged 18-29 years with acute COVID-19. The CDR3 DNA sequence: TGCGCCAGCAGCCAAGCCAGGGGACTAGCGGGAGCAAACTCCTACAATGAGCAGTTCTTC. The encoded protein is CASSQARGLAGANSYNEQFF.